This TCR beta chain was captured by sequencing in a study of blood T cell repertoires in COVID-19. Study background: The samples span acute and convalescent COVID-19 from the United States, Italy and Spain.

Original processing notes: By means of reference gene primer amplification, nucleated cell counts were estimated. The assay was immunoSEQ multiplex PCR, and TCRdb's table has in-frame clones only and misses some. Clonal size and the V and J genes are those of that table, whereas D and trimming came from the DNA. In the table there are about 160,000 clones, roughly 89% of which are singletons. This clone was seen more than once but under ten times. Germline V gene lookup returns CDR1 MNHNY and CDR2 SVGAGI (reference sequence). CDR3 length equals 13 residues. The V end was cut by 0 bases, the J end by 6 bases, with 5 bases between.

Sequencing was done on a sample of peripheral blood. This sequence was found in a woman in her 70s with COVID-19, enrolled during active disease. The chain has TRBV6-6 and TRBJ2-2; no clear D. As DNA, the CDR3 is TGTGCCAGCAGTTACTCGTCAGCCGGGGAGCTGTTTTTT. It yields the protein CASSYSSAGELFF.